Each of the 7 T cell receptor beta chains below was sequenced from the same sample in a study of T cells in Graves' hyperthyroidism and ophthalmopathy. RNA transcripts served as the template for amplifying TCR beta CDR3 regions. The HTBI primer set was used in a first-round RT-PCR of the TCR CDR3. TCRdb ran MiXCR on the multiplex PCR reads and lists one entry per CDR3 protein. In the table there are about 620,000 distinct CDR3 sequences, roughly 16% of which are singletons. Sequenced input: blood. The receptor set was obtained from a woman aged 25 to 39 with Graves' hyperthyroidism.

V usage is TRBV6-1 and J usage is TRBJ2-2, with TRBD2 identical over 16 bases. V shed 6 bases and J 7 bases; nucleotides not matched to a gene: 5. This CDR3 has 16 amino acids. CDR1 MNHNS and CDR2 SASEGT come from the germline V gene. The CDR3 DNA reads TGTGCCAGCAGGAAGGGACTAGCGGGAGGGATCGGGGAGCTGTTTTTT. Its protein is CASRKGLAGGIGELFF.

This clonotype was picked up a small number of times. The junction does not match germline at one end; this may be a read error. The chain combines TRBV7-7 with TRBJ2-5; possible D gene TRBD2, 6 bases. Germline-derived CDR1 and CDR2 are SSHAT and FNYEAQ (reference sequence). This CDR3 spans 14 amino acids. CDR3 bases: TGTGCTAGCAGCCCTGGGGGGAACCAAGAGACCCAGTACTTC. It is translated as CASSPGGNQETQYF. Full variable domain (rest looked up from reference TRBV7-7 and TRBJ2-5): GAGVSQSPRYKVTKRGQDVTLRCDPISSHATLYWYQQALGQGPEFLTYFNYEAQPDKSGLPSDRFSAERPEGSISTLTIQRTEQRDSAMYRCASSPGGNQETQYFGPGTRLLVL.

With regard to this clonotype: An end of the junction does not agree with germline; a read error may underlie this. This chain links TRBV7-3 with TRBJ2-1; 7 positions agree with TRBD2. The CDR3 sequence is 16 residues long. Germline V gene data show CDR1 as SGHTA and CDR2 as FQGTGA. The CDR3 spells CASSSLGGGPYNEQLF. The CDR3 bases are TGTGCCAGCAGCTCCCTTGGGGGAGGGCCGTACAATGAGCAGCTCTTC.

The gene calls are TRBV27 and TRBJ2-5; TRBD1 is a possible D gene (5 bases). Germline V gives CDR1 MNHEY, CDR2 SMNVEV (reference sequence). The CDR3 length is 13 residues. The V end was cut by 6 bases, the J end by 0 bases, with 8 bases between. DNA for the CDR3: TGTGCCAGCAGGGACACCAACCAAGAGACCCAGTACTTC. Its protein product is CASRDTNQETQYF.

This clonotype was counted a single time. The gene calls are TRBV15 and TRBJ1-4; TRBD1 matches at 12 bases. In germline, CDR1 is LNHNV, CDR2 YYDKDF (reference sequence). There are 16 residues in the CDR3. J lost 8 bases, V lost 4 bases, and 8 bases had no gene match. CDR3 DNA sequence: TGTGCCACCAGCATAGGAACCGGGACAGGGGGCGAAAAACTGTTTTTT. Translation gives CATSIGTGTGGEKLFF.

The gene calls are TRBV20-1 and TRBJ2-7; 9 bases fit TRBD2. The CDR3 extends over 13 amino acids. V lost 7 bases to trimming and J lost 3 bases; unmatched junction nucleotides: 7. Germline V CDR1 and CDR2: DFQATT, SNEGSKA (reference sequence). In DNA form, the CDR3 reads TGCAGTGTGACGGGACTAGCTGACTACGAGCAGTACTTC. Translated, it gives CSVTGLADYEQYF.

The chain joins TRBV12-3 or TRBV12-4 to TRBJ1-3; D remains ambiguous. With 3 bases removed from V and 4 bases from J, the gap between germline ends came to 10 bases. This CDR3 is 14 amino acids long. This CDR3 reads CASSFAARGNTIYF. The CDR3 region has the DNA TGTGCCAGCAGTTTCGCCGCCCGCGGAAACACCATATATTTT.